This TCR beta chain came from a study of PD-1 blockade in classical Hodgkin lymphoma. Produced via immunoSEQ multiplex PCR; TCRdb's table is partial and in-frame only. The sample shows about 16,000 clones, over 60% of them seen only once. Each patient relapsed following autologous stem cell transplantation, and prior brentuximab vedotin exposure differed. Germline assignment: CDR1 MNHEY and CDR2 SMNVEV (reference sequence). The CDR3 loop spans 15 amino acids. V was cut by 6 bases and J by 1 base, with 16 bases left in between. Source: peripheral blood mononuclear cells (PBMCs), taken at baseline. The gene calls are TRBV27 and TRBJ2-7, with D uncertain. The source is a human donor with classical Hodgkin lymphoma. The CDR3 region has the DNA TGTGCCAGCAGATTAACCTCTACCAGGTCCTACGAGCAGTACTTC. Translated, it gives CASRLTSTRSYEQYF.